This T cell receptor (beta chain) came from a study of blood T cells in healthy people across ages. In regard to this clonotype: This clone may be a read error of a much larger clone one base away.

The CDR3 runs to 14 residues. Germline values: CDR1 SGDLS, CDR2 YYNGEE. The use of a sample-barcoded 5' primer and a J-beta primer mix characterized a second PCR of roughly 6 to 11 cycles. In TCRdb, the 5' RACE reads were re-called with MiXCR into one record per CDR3 protein. The table records about 650,000 distinct CDR3 sequences, 32% of them present only once. The sequence derives from a woman aged 80 or older in good health. The chain has TRBV9 and TRBJ2-5; tentative D call: TRBD1 (6 bases). The assigned J gene may be wrong: the sequence end matches TRBJ2-1 better. Sequencing input: blood. CDR3 in amino acids: CASSVGGQQETQFF. DNA of the CDR3: TGTGCCAGCAGCGTAGGGGGGCAACAAGAGACCCAGTTCTTC.